This TCR beta chain appears in the sequencing data of a study of T-cell reconstitution after alpha-beta-depleted transplantation in children. Findings and caveats of the study: There were some patients whose high TCRbeta diversity at day 60 came from surviving recipient T cells and thymic progenitors. Newly made T cells mostly supplied T-cell counts and diversity one year after transplant.

Regarding this clonotype: No antigen is known for it.

Trimming took 3 bases from V and 0 from J; bases not matched to a gene: 3. CDR3 length equals 14 residues. Germline lookup yields CDR1 DFQATT and CDR2 SNEGSKA (reference sequence). Unique molecular identifiers featured in how the TCRbeta library was prepared. TCRdb reanalysed the PCR reads using MiXCR and keeps one entry per CDR3 protein. The sample has fewer than 550,000 distinct CDR3 sequences, roughly 16% seen once. The clonotype was recovered from a boy less than two years old who had a stem cell transplant for Wiskott-Aldrich syndrome, so the T cells may come from the graft donor. V and J are TRBV20-1 and TRBJ2-7, with 9 bases matching TRBD2. This material consisted of PBMCs, mostly from graft donor cells, taken 360 days after TCRalphabeta/CD19-depleted stem cell transplant. The CDR3 protein is CSASGSGSSYEQYF. The DNA of the CDR3 is TGCAGTGCTAGCGGTAGCGGGAGCTCCTACGAGCAGTACTTC.